A single sample is the source of the 24 T cell receptor beta chains below, sequenced in a study of shared clonotypes between healthy human individuals. Profiled with immunoSEQ multiplex PCR; TCRdb holds only in-frame clones, not every one. The sample records approximately 2.4 million clones, roughly 95% being singletons. Sequencing was done on a sample of naive CD4+ T cells sorted from blood. Subset reported: CD45RA+ positively selected. Receptor source: a man younger than 35 in good health.

The V call is TRBV4-1, the J call TRBJ2-3, with TRBD2 matching 9 bases. Germline V CDR1 and CDR2: MGHRA, YSYEKL. This CDR3 comprises 17 residues. V lost 5 bases to trimming and J lost 4 bases; unmatched junction nucleotides: 13. In DNA form, the CDR3 reads TGCGCCAGCAGCTCCTACCGGGCGGGGGGGTTGTCAGATACGCAGTATTTT. Encoded protein: CASSSYRAGGLSDTQYF.

Regarding this clone: The sample contains more than one DNA sequence encoding this CDR3. The J gene is TRBJ2-7, the V gene TRBV20-1; maybe TRBD2 (5 bases). The CDR3 length is 11 residues. V lost 3 bases and J 4 bases, leaving 7 bases between the germline ends. Germline assignment: CDR1 DFQATT and CDR2 SNEGSKA (reference sequence). In DNA, the CDR3 is TGCAGTGCTAGGAGGGAGTACGAGCAGTACTTC. Translated: CSARREYEQYF.

The CDR3: CASSPAAGGSYNEQFF. The CDR3 coding sequence is TGTGCCAGCAGCCCCGCAGCGGGAGGTTCCTACAATGAGCAGTTCTTC. V usage is TRBV9 and J usage is TRBJ2-1; 9 bases are shared with TRBD2. The junction had 6 bases not matched to a gene; V was cut back by 4 bases and J by 1 base. From germline, CDR1 is SGDLS and CDR2 YYNGEE. This CDR3 has 16 amino acids.

The chain combines TRBV5-1 with TRBJ1-6, with unresolved D. The CDR3 totals 15 residues. Per the germline V gene, CDR1 is SGHRS and CDR2 is YFSETQ. V lost 4 bases, J lost 0 bases, and 8 bases lay in between. The CDR3 region is CASSVSSSYNSPLHF. In DNA form, the CDR3 reads TGCGCCAGCAGCGTCAGTAGCTCCTATAATTCACCCCTCCACTTT. Using reference TRBV5-1 and TRBJ1-6 for the parts outside the CDR3, the full variable domain is KAGVTQTPRYLIKTRGQQVTLSCSPISGHRSVSWYQQTPGQGLQFLFEYFSETQRNKGNFPGRFSGRQFSNSRSEMNVSTLELGDSALYLCASSVSSSYNSPLHFGNGTRLTVT.

A single count supports this clone. The chain has TRBV19 and TRBJ1-1; unclear D gene. V shed 6 bases and J shed 1 base, with 6 bases lying between them. Germline loops: CDR1 LNHDA, CDR2 SQIVND (reference sequence). There are 12 residues in the CDR3. The CDR3 loop reads CASRWRNTEAFF. The CDR3, as DNA: TGTGCCAGTAGGTGGAGGAACACTGAAGCTTTCTTT.

With regard to this clone: This same CDR3 is encoded by further DNA sequences in the sample. V and J are TRBV19 and TRBJ2-7; D gene ambiguous. Germline V gene lookup returns CDR1 LNHDA and CDR2 SQIVND (reference sequence). The CDR3 sequence is 14 residues long. V was shortened by 0 bases and J by 0 bases, with 6 bases between the two germline ends. CDR3 in DNA: TGTGCCAGTAGTATAGACGGCAGCTCCTACGAGCAGTACTTC. This translates into CASSIDGSSYEQYF. The entire variable domain, with the rest obtained from reference TRBV19 and TRBJ2-7, is as follows: DGGITQSPKYLFRKEGQNVTLSCEQNLNHDAMYWYRQDPGQGLRLIYYSQIVNDFQKGDIAEGYSVSREKKESFPLTVTSAQKNPTAFYLCASSIDGSSYEQYFGPGTRLTVT.

This rearrangement joins TRBV7-9 to TRBJ2-2, with D hard to call. Germline loops: CDR1 SEHNR, CDR2 FQNEAQ (reference sequence). This CDR3 is 15 amino acids long. Trimming took off 1 base at V and 4 bases at J, with 10 bases between the two ends. In DNA, the CDR3 is TGTGCCAGCAGCTTAGAGAAAGTAATCACCGGGGAGCTGTTTTTT. This gives the protein CASSLEKVITGELFF.

The chain carries TRBV28 and TRBJ1-2; D call uncertain. The germline gives CDR1 MDHEN, CDR2 SYDVKM. CDR3 size: 14 residues. Between the trimmed V and J ends, which lost 4 bases and 1 base, there was a span of 10 bases. The chain's CDR3 is CASSSVTGNYGYTF. The CDR3 DNA follows: TGTGCCAGCAGTTCCGTTACGGGTAACTATGGCTACACCTTC.

The V and J genes are TRBV5-1 and TRBJ2-7; D is unresolved. Germline V lookup: CDR1 SGHRS, CDR2 YFSETQ. With 0 bases removed from V and 5 bases from J, the gap between germline ends came to 15 bases. The CDR3 is 15 amino acids. The CDR3 protein is CASSLGVAVSHEQYF. The CDR3 nucleotides read TGCGCCAGCAGCTTGGGGGTTGCGGTTTCTCACGAGCAGTACTTC.

The chain uses TRBV4-3 and TRBJ2-2; perhaps D is TRBD1 or TRBD2 (5 bases each). Trimming pared 1 base from V and 5 bases from J, leaving 14 bases between. Germline-derived CDR1 and CDR2 are LGHNA and YSLEER. The CDR3 length is 16 residues. The CDR3 region is CASSQVRAGRTGELFF. CDR3 in DNA: TGCGCCAGCAGCCAAGTTCGGGCAGGGAGAACCGGGGAGCTGTTTTTT.

The rearrangement uses TRBV6-5 and TRBJ2-1; D is ambiguous. CDR1 and CDR2 from the germline V gene are MNHEY and SVGAGI. The CDR3 is 13 residues long. V was shortened by 5 bases and J by 6 bases, with 11 bases between the two germline ends. CDR3 bases: TGTGCCAGCAGTGGACGGATGTTCAATGAGCAGTTCTTC. This encodes CASSGRMFNEQFF.

This chain joins TRBV18 and TRBJ2-3, with 7 positions matching TRBD1. This CDR3 has 17 residues. Trimming took 6 bases from V and 2 from J; bases not matched to a gene: 14. Looked up from germline, CDR1 is KGHSH and CDR2 is LQKENI. DNA of the CDR3: TGTGCCAGCTCCCGGGCCAACCGGGACAGCGTCACAGATACGCAGTATTTT. It is translated as CASSRANRDSVTDTQYF. The full variable domain, rest sourced from reference TRBV18 and TRBJ2-3, is NAGVMQNPRHLVRRRGQEARLRCSPMKGHSHVYWYRQLPEEGLKFMVYLQKENIIDESGMPKERFSAEFPKEGPSILRIQQVVRGDSAAYFCASSRANRDSVTDTQYFGPGTRLTVL.

V is TRBV13 and J is TRBJ2-7, with 8 bases aligning to TRBD2. The CDR3 consists of 15 residues. Germline-derived CDR1 and CDR2 are PRHDT and FYEKMQ (reference sequence). V gave up 5 bases and J gave up 0 bases; unmatched junction bases: 6. This CDR3 is CASSLSGTPSYEQYF. The CDR3 region has the DNA TGTGCCAGCAGCCTTAGCGGGACTCCCTCCTACGAGCAGTACTTC.

This clone was seen once. The chain couples TRBV7-2 to TRBJ2-1; D is unclear. The ends were cut back, 2 bases at V and 3 bases at J, with 17 bases in the middle. Germline CDR1 reads SGHTA; CDR2 reads FQGNSA. The CDR3 consists of 17 residues. CDR3 nucleotides: TGTGCCAGCAGCTTATACCGGCGGACGGTTAGCTACAATGAGCAGTTCTTC. Translated, it gives CASSLYRRTVSYNEQFF.

The rearrangement joins TRBV30 to TRBJ1-2, with D maybe TRBD1 (5 bases). The CDR3 is made up of 16 amino acids. Germline V gene data show CDR1 as GTSNPN and CDR2 as SVGIG (reference sequence). The V and J ends lost 0 bases and 2 bases respectively, with 16 bases between them. CDR3 sequence (DNA): TGTGCCTGGAGTGTACACTGGGGGGGAGAGAACTATGGCTACACCTTC. Translated: CAWSVHWGGENYGYTF.

The chain uses TRBV29-1 and TRBJ1-2; maybe TRBD1 (6 bases). The CDR3 totals 12 residues. V was cut by 5 bases and J by 6 bases, with 13 bases left in between. CDR1 and CDR2 from the germline V gene are SQVTM and ANQGSEA. CDR3 nucleotide sequence: TGCAGCGTTCCGAGGGGGGTGGATGGCTACACCTTC. Amino acids: CSVPRGVDGYTF.

The chain links TRBV7-9 to TRBJ2-1; 11 bases fit TRBD2. CDR1 SEHNR and CDR2 FQNEAQ come from the germline V gene (reference sequence). This CDR3 has 16 amino acids. V dropped 4 bases and J dropped 2; count of bases not matched to a gene: 4. The CDR3 bases are TGTGCCAGCAGCTACACTAGCGGGAGTGCCTACAATGAGCAGTTCTTC. As protein: CASSYTSGSAYNEQFF.

The chain recombines TRBV11-2 with TRBJ1-6; possible D gene TRBD1, 6 bases. Trimming stripped 4 bases from V and 10 bases from J, with 20 bases between. This CDR3 has 16 residues. Germline lookup yields CDR1 SGHAT and CDR2 FQNNGV. The CDR3 is CASSSLSGTPSSPLHF. CDR3 sequence (DNA): TGTGCCAGCAGCTCCTTATCCGGGACACCGTCATCACCCCTCCACTTT.

The chain couples TRBV5-1 to TRBJ2-3; 9 bases map to TRBD1. Trimming removed 6 bases from V and 6 bases from J; junction bases left unmatched: 8. CDR1 SGHRS and CDR2 YFSETQ come from the germline V gene. The CDR3 has 14 amino acids. In nucleotides, the CDR3 is TGCGCCAGCAATCCGACAGGGGGAGGGGATACGCAGTATTTT. The encoded protein is CASNPTGGGDTQYF.

The chain combines TRBV7-2 with TRBJ2-1, with TRBD1 matching 7 bases. The CDR3 is 13 residues long. The germline V gene has CDR1 SGHTA and CDR2 FQGNSA. Unmatched junction bases numbered 4, after V lost 3 bases and J lost 8 bases. CDR3 sequence: CASSLTGWDEQFF. The CDR3, as DNA: TGTGCCAGCAGCTTGACAGGGTGGGATGAGCAGTTCTTC.

The V and J genes are TRBV5-4 and TRBJ2-7; D unclear. CDR1 is SGHNT, CDR2 YYREEE, per germline (reference sequence). V was cut by 0 bases and J by 0 bases, with 7 bases left in between. The CDR3 length is 14 residues. CDR3 in DNA: TGTGCCAGCAGCTTGGATCAGGTCTCCTACGAGCAGTACTTC. Its protein product is CASSLDQVSYEQYF.

This clone appeared once. The rearrangement joins TRBV30 to TRBJ1-5; D gene unclear. Germline lookup yields CDR1 GTSNPN and CDR2 SVGIG (reference sequence). V lost 1 base, J lost 2 bases, and 9 bases lay in between. This CDR3 comprises 14 residues. This CDR3 reads CAWSARSGNQPQHF. The CDR3 bases are TGTGCCTGGAGTGCCCGCTCAGGCAATCAGCCCCAGCATTTT.

V is TRBV2 and J is TRBJ2-3; D unresolved. The CDR3 is made up of 12 amino acids. Per the germline V gene, CDR1 is SNHLY and CDR2 is FYNNEI. V lost 5 bases and J 1 base, leaving 4 bases between the germline ends. CDR3 coding DNA: TGTGCCAGCAGTTGGCGCACAGATACGCAGTATTTT. Amino acid sequence: CASSWRTDTQYF.

A remark on this clone: The sample contains more than one DNA sequence encoding this CDR3. The chain combines TRBV25-1 with TRBJ2-3; the match to TRBD2 covers 7 bases. Germline CDR1 is MGHDK and CDR2 is SYGVNS. V was clipped by 4 bases and J by 6 bases; unmatched bases: 7. The CDR3 loop spans 14 amino acids. CDR3 DNA: TGTGCCAGCAGTGTGGGGGGGGGAACGGATACGCAGTATTTT. Residues: CASSVGGGTDTQYF.